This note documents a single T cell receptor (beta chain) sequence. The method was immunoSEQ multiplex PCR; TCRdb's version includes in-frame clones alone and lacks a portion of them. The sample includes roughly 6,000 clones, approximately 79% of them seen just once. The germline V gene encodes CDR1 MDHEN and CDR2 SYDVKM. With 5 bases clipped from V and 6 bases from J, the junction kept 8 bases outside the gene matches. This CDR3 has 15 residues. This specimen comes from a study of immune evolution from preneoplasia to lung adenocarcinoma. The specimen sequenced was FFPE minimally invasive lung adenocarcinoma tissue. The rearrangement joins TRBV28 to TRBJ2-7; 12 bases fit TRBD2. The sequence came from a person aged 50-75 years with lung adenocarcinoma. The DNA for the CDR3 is TGTGCCAGCAGTCCCCCTAGCGGGAGGGCCGGCGAGCAGTACTTC. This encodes CASSPPSGRAGEQYF.